These 5 T cell receptor beta chains share one sample of origin, sequenced in a study of blood T cell repertoires in COVID-19. Profiled with immunoSEQ multiplex PCR; TCRdb holds only in-frame clones, not every one. The repertoire holds more than 150,000 clones, 87% seen once, with about 7% in the top ten. What was sequenced was PBMCs or T cells enriched from blood (not recorded which). These receptors were taken from a woman in her forties or fifties who had recovered from COVID-19.

The CDR3 DNA reads as TGTGCCAGCAGCTTGGCCGGGACAGGGGGCCACACCGGGGAGCTGTTTTTT. It codes for CASSLAGTGGHTGELFF. The genes are TRBV5-6 and TRBJ2-2, with 12 bases matching TRBD1. The germline gives CDR1 SGHDT, CDR2 YYEEEE. V was clipped by 0 bases and J by 3 bases; unmatched bases: 3. The CDR3 is 17 amino acids.

The gene calls are TRBV18 and TRBJ2-7; D might be TRBD2 (5 bases). The CDR3 has 16 residues. With 3 bases removed from V and 0 bases from J, the gap between germline ends came to 15 bases. The germline V gene has CDR1 KGHSH and CDR2 LQKENI. The DNA of the CDR3 is TGTGCCAGCTCACCGTTGAAGTGGGAGATCTCCTACGAGCAGTACTTC. It translates to CASSPLKWEISYEQYF.

This rearrangement joins TRBV7-9 to TRBJ1-2; D call uncertain. The CDR3 extends over 14 amino acids. Trimming removed 4 bases at V and 4 bases at J, with 13 bases between. Germline loops: CDR1 SEHNR, CDR2 FQNEAQ (reference sequence). The CDR3 here is CASSSLRLVYGYTF. In DNA, the CDR3 is TGTGCCAGCAGCTCGCTTCGGTTGGTCTATGGCTACACCTTC.

The V and J genes are TRBV11-3 and TRBJ2-3, with 8 bases lining up with TRBD2. The germline V gene encodes CDR1 SGHNT and CDR2 YENEEA. V lost 2 bases to trimming and J lost 6 bases; unmatched junction nucleotides: 10. This CDR3 is built from 16 residues. The CDR3 DNA follows: TGTGCCAGCAGCTTACGAACTAGCGGCCTGGCTGATACGCAGTATTTT. The encoded protein is CASSLRTSGLADTQYF.

The V call is TRBV12-2, the J call TRBJ1-1; the D call in the table, TRBD1, was not verified against the DNA. TRBV12-2 has pseudogene status. The CDR3 sequence is 13 residues long. Here the CDR3 reads CASRLAPGGEAFF. Written as DNA, the CDR3 is TGTGCAAGTCGCTTAGCGCCAGGGGGGGAAGCTTTCTTT.